The present TCR beta chain was sequenced within a study of blood T cell repertoires in COVID-19. Study as a whole: Some COVID-19 samples were acute and others convalescent; all came from the United States, Italy and Spain. Sources were T cells, B-cell-depleted T cells, or PBMCs; the material itself was cDNA or gDNA.

In the authors' methods: Researchers report that nucleated cell counts were estimated from reference gene primer amplification. TCRdb keeps only in-frame clones here, not all; method: immunoSEQ multiplex PCR. That table supplies the V and J calls and clone size; D and trimming were determined from the DNA. The table lists under 250,000 clones, approximately 89% of them singletons. Material: peripheral blood. This clonotype originated in a woman aged 55-70 years who had recovered from COVID-19.

The CDR3 is CASSISDRGNTGELFF. CDR3 nucleotide sequence: TGTGCCAGCAGCATCTCCGACAGGGGGAACACCGGGGAGCTGTTTTTT. This rearrangement joins TRBV7-9 to TRBJ2-2; TRBD1 agrees at 8 bases. The V gene end was trimmed by 5 bases and the J gene end by 1 base; junction bases not matched to a gene: 6. Germline CDR1 reads SEHNR; CDR2 reads FQNEAQ (reference sequence). The CDR3 totals 16 residues.